Below are 8 T cell receptor beta chains sequenced from a single sample in a study of T cell responses to AZD1222 COVID-19 vaccine. Generated by immunoSEQ multiplex PCR, the TCRdb table keeps only in-frame clones and is missing some. In the table there are approximately 130,000 clones, roughly 90% of which are singletons. The sample in question was peripheral blood, obtained 28 days after the second AZD1222 dose. These receptors were taken from an adult who received the AZD1222 COVID-19 vaccine.

CDR3 nucleotides: TGTGCCAGCAGCGCGGGACGAGATAATTCACCCCTCCACTTT. It encodes CASSAGRDNSPLHF. This chain links TRBV6-5 with TRBJ1-6; TRBD1 might be the D (5 bases). CDR1 is MNHEY and CDR2 is SVGAGI in the germline V gene. V lost 6 bases and J lost 5, with 11 bases in between. This CDR3 is 14 amino acids long.

The chain has TRBV30 and TRBJ1-1; D remains unclear. The CDR3 has 13 amino acids. The V gene's germline CDR1 is GTSNPN and CDR2 SVGIG (reference sequence). V lost 4 bases and J lost 5, with 14 bases in between. CDR3 DNA: TGTGCCTGGATTACCGCGGGGTGGACTGAAGCTTTCTTT. This gives the protein CAWITAGWTEAFF.

This rearrangement joins TRBV5-1 to TRBJ1-4, with D possibly being TRBD1 (5 bases). Trimming cost V 3 bases and J 2 bases, with 17 bases left between them. Per germline, CDR1 SGHRS and CDR2 YFSETQ. The length of the CDR3 is 17 residues. The chain's CDR3 is CASSSPGTGLTNEKLFF. CDR3 coding DNA: TGCGCCAGCAGCTCCCCCGGGACGGGCTTGACTAATGAAAAACTGTTTTTT.

The CDR3 loop is CASTRRGGGFQETQYF. In DNA form, the CDR3 reads TGCGCCAGCACCAGGCGAGGAGGGGGCTTCCAAGAGACCCAGTACTTC. The V and J genes are TRBV5-1 and TRBJ2-5; D might be TRBD1 (7 bases). There are 16 residues in the CDR3. The germline CDR1 and CDR2 sequences are SGHRS and YFSETQ. V lost 6 bases and J 1 base, leaving 19 bases between the germline ends.

V gene TRBV27 combines with J gene TRBJ2-2; D remains unclear. Trimming removed 6 bases from V and 3 bases from J, with 2 bases in between. The CDR3 totals 11 residues. Germline lookup yields CDR1 MNHEY and CDR2 SMNVEV (reference sequence). The CDR3 loop is CASSYTGELFF. Written as DNA, the CDR3 is TGTGCCAGCAGCTACACCGGGGAGCTGTTTTTT.

This chain uses TRBV18 with TRBJ1-1; the D is unclear. The ends were cut back, 4 bases at V and 1 base at J, with 10 bases in the middle. CDR1 and CDR2 (germline): KGHSH, LQKENI. The CDR3 length is 14 residues. In DNA, the CDR3 is TGTGCCAGCTCACTAGATGGACGGAACACTGAAGCTTTCTTT. This encodes CASSLDGRNTEAFF.

The rearrangement joins TRBV19 to TRBJ2-3; TRBD1 aligns across 10 bases. CDR3 length: 15 amino acids. Germline V gives CDR1 LNHDA, CDR2 SQIVND (reference sequence). Unmatched junction bases numbered 5, after V lost 5 bases and J lost 3 bases. CDR3 amino acids: CASSPRDRGTDTQYF. The CDR3 DNA is TGTGCCAGTAGTCCCCGGGACAGGGGTACAGATACGCAGTATTTT.

The chain combines TRBV28 with TRBJ2-7; TRBD1 might be the D (5 bases). The CDR3 has 12 amino acids. Germline V gene data show CDR1 as MDHEN and CDR2 as SYDVKM. Trimming left V 4 bases short and J 11 bases short, with 15 bases between. In DNA form, the CDR3 reads TGTGCCAGCAGTTCCCGACAGCTTTTGGAGTACTTC. Its protein is CASSSRQLLEYF.